The clone carrying this T cell receptor beta chain has just a few counts. Its antigen is currently unknown. The PCR was carried out with 60 Vbeta primers and 13 Jbeta primers. TCRdb keeps only in-frame clones here, not all; method: immunoSEQ multiplex PCR. This repertoire shows 100,000 or so clones, 80% found once; its top ten account for around 2%. This specimen comes from a study of cytomegalovirus exposure and HLA in healthy donors. Study-level findings and limits: TCR beta sequences reportedly predicted the HLA-A and HLA-B alleles of most subjects accurately. Researchers reported in a later analysis that common viral pathogens appeared linked to several top clusters.

Between the trimmed V and J ends, which lost 6 bases and 5 bases, there was a span of 14 bases. The CDR3 totals 14 residues. The germline gives CDR1 SNHLY, CDR2 FYNNEI. The receptor was isolated from a man between 18 and 35 years old in good health and CMV-seronegative. V usage is TRBV2 and J usage is TRBJ1-5; D possibly corresponds to TRBD1 (6 bases). The sequenced material came from PBMCs. The CDR3 is CASRPTGPHQPQHF. In DNA, the CDR3 is TGTGCCAGCAGACCTACAGGGCCACATCAGCCCCAGCATTTT.